A single sample gave rise to the 3 T cell receptor beta chains below, sequenced in a study of blood T cell repertoires in COVID-19. Repertoires were generated with immunoSEQ multiplex PCR, while TCRdb's copy carries only in-frame clones and drops some. The table lists about 320,000 clones, roughly 90% of them singletons. The sample taken for sequencing was PBMCs or T cells enriched from blood (not recorded which). All receptors come from a man aged 60 to 69 who had recovered from COVID-19.

The chain carries TRBV27 and TRBJ2-5; 10 bases fit TRBD2. The V gene end was trimmed by 3 bases and the J gene end by 4 bases; junction bases not matched to a gene: 8. From germline, CDR1 is MNHEY and CDR2 SMNVEV (reference sequence). The CDR3 length is 16 residues. For the CDR3, the DNA is TGTGCCAGCAGTTTTCGCCGACTAGCGGGTGCAGAGACCCAGTACTTC. Translating it yields CASSFRRLAGAETQYF.

The rearrangement joins TRBV6-5 to TRBJ2-1, with D possibly matching TRBD2 (5 bases). V was shortened by 10 bases and J by 5 bases, with 12 bases between the two germline ends. Per germline, CDR1 MNHEY and CDR2 SVGAGI. The CDR3 length is 12 residues. The CDR3 coding sequence is TGTGCCACTGGTCTGGGAGACAATGAGCAGTTCTTC. Its protein product is CATGLGDNEQFF.

The V and J genes are TRBV10-3 and TRBJ2-5; D possibly corresponds to TRBD2 (6 bases). Trimming pared 0 bases from V and 1 base from J, leaving 9 bases between. This CDR3 spans 15 amino acids. CDR1 is ENHRY, CDR2 SYGVKD, per germline. The CDR3 reads CAISESGTLQETQYF. The CDR3 region has the DNA TGTGCCATCAGTGAGTCGGGGACTCTCCAAGAGACCCAGTACTTC.